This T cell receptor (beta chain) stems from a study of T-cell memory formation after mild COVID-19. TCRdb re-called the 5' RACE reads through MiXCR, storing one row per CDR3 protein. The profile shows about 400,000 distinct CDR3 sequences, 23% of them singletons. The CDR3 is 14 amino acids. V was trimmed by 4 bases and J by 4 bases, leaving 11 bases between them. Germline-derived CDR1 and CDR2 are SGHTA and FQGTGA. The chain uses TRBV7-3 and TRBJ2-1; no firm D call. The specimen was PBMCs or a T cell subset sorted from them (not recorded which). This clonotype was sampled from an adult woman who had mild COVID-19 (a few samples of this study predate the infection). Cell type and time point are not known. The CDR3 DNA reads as TGTGCCAGCAGCTCCCCCGGACGATACAATGAGCAGTTCTTC. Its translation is CASSSPGRYNEQFF.